The 32 T cell receptor beta chains listed next were all sequenced from one sample in a study of blood T cell repertoires in COVID-19. This table comes from immunoSEQ multiplex PCR, and its TCRdb copy is limited to in-frame clones, with some not included. The table records about 180,000 clones, roughly 87% of them present only once. The sequenced sample consisted of peripheral blood. All receptors come from a man aged 18-30 years who had recovered from COVID-19.

This chain joins TRBV11-2 and TRBJ2-7; 9 nucleotides line up with TRBD2. CDR1 is SGHAT, CDR2 FQNNGV, per germline. The CDR3 runs to 15 residues. The V and J ends lost 6 bases and 2 bases, in that order; junction bases with no gene match: 8. The CDR3 DNA follows: TGTGCCAGCAGGGCCGGGACTAGCTCGGCCTACGAGCAGTACTTC. The encoded protein is CASRAGTSSAYEQYF.

The rearrangement uses TRBV5-5 and TRBJ2-3; the match to TRBD2 covers 9 bases. CDR3 length: 15 amino acids. The V and J ends lost 10 bases and 4 bases, in that order; junction bases with no gene match: 13. From germline, CDR1 is SGHKS and CDR2 YYEKEE (reference sequence). The CDR3: CAGQPVGLASDTQYF. CDR3 sequence (DNA): TGTGCCGGCCAACCGGTGGGACTAGCATCAGATACGCAGTATTTT.

The chain employs TRBV20-1 and TRBJ1-2, with 8 bases aligning to TRBD1. CDR1 is DFQATT and CDR2 is SNEGSKA in the germline V gene (reference sequence). The length of the CDR3 is 15 residues. J lost 8 bases, V lost 3 bases, and 14 bases had no gene match. CDR3 loop: CSASFLGQGDKGYTF. The DNA of the CDR3 is TGCAGTGCTAGTTTTCTAGGACAGGGAGATAAGGGCTACACCTTC.

This clone has a single count. J is TRBJ2-4 and V is TRBV9, with 7 bases fitting TRBD1. V shed 2 bases and J 4 bases; nucleotides not matched to a gene: 12. CDR1 and CDR2 (germline): SGDLS, YYNGEE. The CDR3 extends over 17 amino acids. CDR3 amino acids: CASSVTTGDERKNIQYF. The DNA for the CDR3 is TGTGCCAGCAGCGTTACCACAGGGGATGAAAGGAAAAACATTCAGTACTTC.

The V and J genes are TRBV2 and TRBJ2-1, with D unclear. Germline V gene data show CDR1 as SNHLY and CDR2 as FYNNEI. The CDR3 totals 12 residues. V was shortened by 3 bases and J by 12 bases, with 12 bases between the two germline ends. CDR3 amino acids: CASSEITVGQFF. CDR3 nucleotides: TGTGCCAGCAGTGAGATTACAGTCGGGCAGTTCTTC.

The rearrangement joins TRBV18 to TRBJ2-7; TRBD1 aligns across 7 bases. CDR1 is KGHSH and CDR2 is LQKENI in the germline V gene. V shed 4 bases, J shed 4 bases, and the junction held 10 bases outside the gene matches. The CDR3 extends over 15 amino acids. The CDR3 bases are TGTGCCAGCTCACGGGAGACAGGGACAATATACGAGCAGTACTTC. Translation: CASSRETGTIYEQYF.

The chain combines TRBV12-5 with TRBJ2-3, with a possible D match to TRBD1 (6 bases). This CDR3 region has 15 residues. Germline CDR1 and CDR2: LGHNT and FRNRAP. V lost 5 bases and J 0 bases, leaving 12 bases between the germline ends. The CDR3: CASGLQGFSTDTQYF. In nucleotides, the CDR3 is TGTGCTAGTGGTCTACAGGGATTCAGCACAGATACGCAGTATTTT.

This chain connects TRBV5-1 to TRBJ2-1; TRBD2 is a possible D gene (6 bases). The CDR3 runs to 16 residues. The V end was cut by 0 bases, the J end by 0 bases, with 10 bases between. From germline, CDR1 is SGHRS and CDR2 YFSETQ. CDR3 loop: CASSLEAGRSYNEQFF. CDR3 DNA sequence: TGCGCCAGCAGCTTGGAGGCGGGACGCTCCTACAATGAGCAGTTCTTC.

The chain combines TRBV6-5 with TRBJ1-1, with 10 bases lining up with TRBD1. V was pared by 7 bases and J by 3 bases, with 5 bases of the junction left unmatched. The CDR3 is 14 residues long. Per germline, CDR1 MNHEY and CDR2 SVGAGI. CDR3 DNA: TGTGCCAGCAATTGGGACAGGGGAGACACTGAAGCTTTCTTT. Translated, it gives CASNWDRGDTEAFF.

This clone was detected only a few times. The chain couples TRBV28 to TRBJ2-2, with 10 bases aligning to TRBD2. The CDR3 is 14 residues long. Germline trimming cut 7 bases from V and 5 bases from J; bases unmatched to any gene: 4. Germline lookup yields CDR1 MDHEN and CDR2 SYDVKM. CDR3 amino acids: CASKAGGPTGELFF. In DNA, the CDR3 is TGTGCCAGCAAAGCGGGAGGGCCTACCGGGGAGCTGTTTTTT.

The chain has TRBV4-2 and TRBJ1-1; 8 bases agree with TRBD1. V gave up 3 bases and J gave up 4 bases; unmatched junction bases: 1. CDR3 length: 13 amino acids. CDR1 and CDR2 from the germline V gene are LGHNA and YNFKEQ. The CDR3 region is CASSQTGVTEAFF. The DNA for the CDR3 is TGTGCCAGCAGCCAGACAGGGGTCACTGAAGCTTTCTTT.

The chain links TRBV21-1 to TRBJ1-1. TRBV21-1 is designated a pseudogene. The CDR3 runs 9 residues. CDR3 DNA: TGTGCCAGCAGCAAGGAGGCTTTCTTT. Amino acid sequence: CASSKEAFF.

This clone appeared once. The chain is built from TRBV25-1 and TRBJ1-6; maybe TRBD1 (5 bases). The CDR3 contains 16 residues. The germline V gene encodes CDR1 MGHDK and CDR2 SYGVNS. Trimming left V 3 bases short and J 7 bases short, with 16 bases between. CDR3 protein: CASSDSSVGGNSPLHF. CDR3 coding DNA: TGTGCCAGCAGTGATTCCAGTGTGGGGGGAAATTCACCCCTCCACTTT.

This chain joins TRBV19 and TRBJ2-7; the match to TRBD1 covers 8 bases. CDR3 length equals 15 residues. The junction had 15 bases not matched to a gene; V was cut back by 7 bases and J by 7 bases. CDR1 is LNHDA and CDR2 is SQIVND in the germline V gene (reference sequence). Here the CDR3 reads CASTLSGQGAGEQYF. The CDR3 DNA reads TGTGCCAGTACTTTAAGCGGCCAGGGGGCTGGAGAGCAGTACTTC.

The CDR3 loop reads CATSVDRVAQPQHF. CDR3 in DNA: TGTGCCACCAGTGTCGACAGGGTAGCTCAGCCCCAGCATTTT. The V and J genes are TRBV24-1 and TRBJ1-5; 7 positions agree with TRBD1. With V trimmed by 5 bases and J by 6 bases, 6 bases remained unmatched. The CDR3 is made up of 14 amino acids. Germline CDR1 and CDR2: KGHDR and SFDVKD.

This clone was recorded only once. The chain is built from TRBV7-2 and TRBJ2-7; 7 nucleotides align to TRBD2. With V trimmed by 5 bases and J by 7 bases, 11 bases remained unmatched. The CDR3 loop spans 14 amino acids. Germline V lookup: CDR1 SGHTA, CDR2 FQGNSA. The CDR3 region has the DNA TGTGCCAGCAGCAGTCGGGGCGGGAGCGGAGAGCAGTACTTC. It translates to CASSSRGGSGEQYF.

J is TRBJ1-6 and V is TRBV19; D is ambiguous. The germline CDR1 and CDR2 sequences are LNHDA and SQIVND (reference sequence). V lost 7 bases and J lost 3, with 7 bases in between. The CDR3 extends over 13 amino acids. The CDR3 sequence: CASTGGYNSPLHF. CDR3 DNA sequence: TGTGCCAGTACAGGAGGCTATAATTCACCCCTCCACTTT.

The chain is built from TRBV11-2 and TRBJ1-2; D is possibly TRBD1 (5 bases). Germline lookup yields CDR1 SGHAT and CDR2 FQNNGV. The V and J ends lost 2 bases and 6 bases respectively, with 13 bases between them. This CDR3 is 14 amino acids long. Written as DNA, the CDR3 is TGTGCCAGCAGCTTACTTGGCAGGGAGGATGGCTACACCTTC. Protein: CASSLLGREDGYTF.

V usage is TRBV24-1 and J usage is TRBJ2-4; 8 bases are a match to TRBD1. The V segment lost 0 bases and the J segment 0 bases; nucleotides outside the gene matches: 21. The CDR3 extends over 23 amino acids. Germline V gene data show CDR1 as KGHDR and CDR2 as SFDVKD. CDR3 DNA: TGTGCCACCAGTGATTTGCGTAGGGTCGGGACAGGTGAGCCACTTGTAGCCAAAAACATTCAGTACTTC. Amino acid sequence: CATSDLRRVGTGEPLVAKNIQYF.

V and J are TRBV9 and TRBJ1-6; 9 bases line up with TRBD1. Germline assignment: CDR1 SGDLS and CDR2 YYNGEE. V shed 2 bases and J 11 bases; nucleotides not matched to a gene: 17. The CDR3 contains 18 residues. DNA of the CDR3: TGTGCCAGCAGCGTCTATACCGGGACAGGGCGCTCGAGGGCACCCCTCCACTTT. Translating it yields CASSVYTGTGRSRAPLHF.

The J gene is TRBJ1-1, the V gene TRBV9; tentatively, D is TRBD1 (5 bases). Per germline, CDR1 SGDLS and CDR2 YYNGEE. The ends were cut back, 7 bases at V and 3 bases at J, with 13 bases in the middle. This CDR3 comprises 13 residues. The CDR3 sequence is CASGQGAHTEAFF. The CDR3 coding sequence is TGTGCCAGCGGGCAGGGTGCCCACACTGAAGCTTTCTTT.

The genes are TRBV5-6 and TRBJ2-7; 8 bases fit TRBD2. J lost 6 bases, V lost 6 bases, and 17 bases had no gene match. This CDR3 is 16 amino acids long. CDR1 and CDR2 (germline): SGHDT, YYEEEE. CDR3 residues: CASTSYSGTRESEQYF. CDR3 bases: TGTGCCAGCACCTCTTACTCCGGGACTAGGGAGAGCGAGCAGTACTTC.

This sequence joins TRBV14 and TRBJ2-1; 10 bases map to TRBD1. Germline trimming cut 6 bases from V and 5 bases from J; bases unmatched to any gene: 7. Germline V gene sequence: CDR1 SGHDN, CDR2 FVKESK. CDR3 size: 15 residues. For the CDR3, the DNA is TGTGCCAGCAGTCCCTGGGGGACAGGGGACAATGAGCAGTTCTTC. Amino acid sequence: CASSPWGTGDNEQFF.

The chain carries TRBV29-1 and TRBJ2-1, with D tentatively TRBD1 (5 bases). V was trimmed by 7 bases and J by 2 bases, leaving 12 bases between them. Germline V lookup: CDR1 SQVTM, CDR2 ANQGSEA. The CDR3 covers 13 residues. This chain's CDR3 is CSGRQTTYNEQFF. The CDR3 region has the DNA TGCAGCGGTAGACAGACGACCTACAATGAGCAGTTCTTC.

In nucleotides, the CDR3 is TGTGCCAGCAGTCTCCCCGGGAAGCCCCAGCATTTT. The encoded protein is CASSLPGKPQHF. The chain recombines TRBV5-4 with TRBJ1-5; D remains unclear. The CDR3 loop spans 12 amino acids. V dropped 5 bases and J dropped 8 bases, with 11 bases sitting between them. Germline-derived CDR1 and CDR2 are SGHNT and YYREEE (reference sequence).

This rearrangement joins TRBV9 to TRBJ2-1; D might be TRBD2 (6 bases). Germline CDR1 SGDLS, CDR2 YYNGEE. The CDR3 consists of 14 residues. Trimming stripped 0 bases from V and 6 bases from J, with 10 bases between. CDR3 bases: TGTGCCAGCAGCGTAGCGGGAGAGGGCAATGAGCAGTTCTTC. Encoded protein: CASSVAGEGNEQFF.

This chain uses TRBV10-3 with TRBJ2-1, with 7 bases identical to TRBD2. V trimming: 10 bases; J trimming: 8 bases; junction bases outside the gene matches: 11. The CDR3 is 13 amino acids. CDR1 is ENHRY, CDR2 SYGVKD, per germline. In nucleotides, the CDR3 is TGTGCCACCACCGGACTAGAGGGCTATGAGCAGTTCTTC. It codes for CATTGLEGYEQFF.

The chain combines TRBV7-2 with TRBJ1-5, with 8 nucleotides matching TRBD1. V trimming: 6 bases; J trimming: 4 bases; junction bases outside the gene matches: 8. Germline CDR1 SGHTA, CDR2 FQGNSA. The CDR3 contains 15 residues. The CDR3 sequence is CASSSRTGTNQPQHF. CDR3 in DNA: TGTGCCAGCAGTTCCAGGACAGGGACAAATCAGCCCCAGCATTTT.

The chain combines TRBV2 with TRBJ2-1, with a possible D match to TRBD2 (6 bases). CDR1 SNHLY and CDR2 FYNNEI come from the germline V gene. Trimming removed 4 bases from V and 8 bases from J, with 6 bases in between. The CDR3 has 11 amino acids. The CDR3 protein is CASSAGDEQFF. The CDR3 bases are TGTGCCAGCAGTGCGGGGGATGAGCAGTTCTTC.

The chain couples TRBV7-2 to TRBJ2-1, with TRBD2 identical over 7 bases. The length of the CDR3 is 14 residues. The J segment lost 7 bases and the V segment lost 6 bases, leaving 9 bases of the junction unmatched. Germline CDR1 SGHTA, CDR2 FQGNSA. This CDR3 reads CASRQEAGLNEQFF. CDR3 nucleotides: TGTGCCAGCAGACAGGAAGCGGGGCTAAATGAGCAGTTCTTC.

The chain uses TRBV19 and TRBJ2-3, with 9 bases that match TRBD1. The CDR3 covers 15 residues. The ends lost 4 bases at V and 11 bases at J; junction bases unmatched: 13. The germline V gene encodes CDR1 LNHDA and CDR2 SQIVND (reference sequence). DNA for the CDR3: TGTGCCAGTAGTACCCCGGGACAGGGACTCCAGGAGCAGTATTTT. Translated, it gives CASSTPGQGLQEQYF.

This chain connects TRBV28 to TRBJ2-2, with 7 positions matching TRBD1. J lost 7 bases, V lost 7 bases, and 12 bases had no gene match. CDR1 and CDR2 from the germline V gene are MDHEN and SYDVKM. The CDR3 loop spans 15 amino acids. The CDR3: CASKRRQGLDGELFF. The CDR3 region has the DNA TGTGCCAGCAAAAGAAGACAGGGTTTGGACGGGGAGCTGTTTTTT.